This is a list of T cell receptor beta chains from one sample in a study of regulatory T cells in long-lasting Graves disease. TCRdb re-called the multiplex PCR reads with MiXCR, one entry per CDR3 protein. Here the sample spans about 660,000 distinct CDR3 sequences, about 32% being singletons. The sample was peripheral blood mononuclear cells (PBMCs), taken when the disease was refractory, from a patient treated with antithyroid drugs. The source of these receptors is a female donor with Graves disease. Both conserved end residues are part of each CDR3. Each record gives: V gene, D gene, J gene, clone size, CDR3 protein, CDR3 DNA. The D gene is left open where the match is weak. Not every row has a clone size; where given, it reads once, few, many or a size class.

v_gene: TRBV12-5; d_gene: -; j_gene: TRBJ2-5; abundance: few; CDR3aa: CASSQEEETQYF; CDR3nt: TGTGCTAGTTCACAGGAAGAAGAGACCCAGTACTTC
v_gene: TRBV29-1; d_gene: TRBD1; j_gene: TRBJ1-2; abundance: many; CDR3aa: CSVEGQVEYGYTF; CDR3nt: TGCAGCGTCGAGGGACAGGTCGAATATGGCTACACCTTC
v_gene: TRBV30; d_gene: -; j_gene: TRBJ1-4; abundance: -; CDR3aa: CAWVQGSANEKLFF; CDR3nt: TGTGCCTGGGTACAGGGATCCGCTAATGAAAAACTGTTTTTT
v_gene: TRBV29-1; d_gene: -; j_gene: TRBJ2-7; abundance: many; CDR3aa: CSVRGQPYEQYF; CDR3nt: TGCAGCGTTAGAGGACAGCCCTACGAGCAGTACTTC
v_gene: TRBV12-3/TRBV12-4; d_gene: -; j_gene: TRBJ2-7; abundance: many; CDR3aa: CASSPLRVSYEQYF; CDR3nt: TGTGCCAGCAGCCCGCTGAGGGTCTCCTACGAGCAGTACTTC
v_gene: TRBV12-3/TRBV12-4; d_gene: -; j_gene: TRBJ1-3; abundance: -; CDR3aa: CASSVGRPGNTIYF; CDR3nt: TGTGCCAGCAGCGTCGGGCGGCCTGGAAACACCATATATTTT
v_gene: TRBV5-5; d_gene: -; j_gene: TRBJ1-1; abundance: -; CDR3aa: CASSVSGRRLEAFF; CDR3nt: TGTGCCAGCAGCGTCTCTGGACGGAGGCTGGAAGCTTTCTTT
v_gene: TRBV11-2; d_gene: -; j_gene: TRBJ2-7; abundance: -; CDR3aa: CASTYRPPPFENEQYF; CDR3nt: TGTGCCAGCACCTATAGGCCACCCCCATTTGAAAACGAGCAGTACTTC
v_gene: TRBV20-1; d_gene: TRBD1; j_gene: TRBJ1-6; abundance: -; CDR3aa: CSAFGQGSSPLHF; CDR3nt: TGCAGTGCCTTTGGACAGGGGAGTTCACCCCTCCACTTT
v_gene: TRBV7-2; d_gene: -; j_gene: TRBJ1-2; abundance: many; CDR3aa: CASSARGSSGGYGYTF; CDR3nt: TGTGCCAGCAGCGCTCGAGGGTCCTCAGGCGGCTATGGCTACACCTTC
v_gene: TRBV29-1; d_gene: -; j_gene: TRBJ1-2; abundance: -; CDR3aa: CSVELTENYGYTF; CDR3nt: TGCAGCGTTGAGTTGACCGAGAACTATGGCTACACCTTC
v_gene: TRBV7-8; d_gene: -; j_gene: TRBJ1-2; abundance: -; CDR3aa: CASSLAGAGWTYGYTF; CDR3nt: TGTGCCAGCAGCTTAGCTGGAGCGGGCTGGACCTATGGCTACACCTTC
v_gene: TRBV7-3; d_gene: TRBD2; j_gene: TRBJ2-1; abundance: few; CDR3aa: CASSPSSGLINEQFF; CDR3nt: TGTGCCAGCAGCCCATCTAGCGGACTTATCAATGAGCAGTTCTTC
v_gene: TRBV15; d_gene: TRBD2; j_gene: TRBJ2-4; abundance: many; CDR3aa: CATSRAAGGPENIQYF; CDR3nt: TGTGCCACCAGCAGAGCGGCGGGAGGGCCGGAGAACATTCAGTACTTC
v_gene: TRBV5-1; d_gene: TRBD1; j_gene: TRBJ1-1; abundance: few; CDR3aa: CASSLGDRESAEAFF; CDR3nt: TGCGCCAGCAGCTTAGGGGACAGGGAATCTGCTGAAGCTTTCTTT